The rows below give T cell receptor beta chains drawn from one sample of a study of blood T cell repertoires in COVID-19. The method was immunoSEQ multiplex PCR; TCRdb's version includes in-frame clones alone and lacks a portion of them. The sample has some 70,000 clones, about four fifths seen once. Source material: peripheral blood. The receptors shown here come from a woman between 55 and 75 years old with acute or convalescent COVID-19. Each CDR3 is given with its conserved first and last residue. Each record gives: V gene, J gene, D gene, clone size, CDR3 protein, CDR3 DNA. D genes are given only for firm matches. The size entry is marked missing in some rows and otherwise reads once, few, many or a size class.

TRBV2	TRBJ1-5	NA	NA	CASSAGTPVGNNQPQHF	TGTGCCAGCAGTGCAGGGACTCCCGTTGGAAACAATCAGCCCCAGCATTTT
TRBV6-5	TRBJ1-1	NA	NA	CASSSRGIITEAFF	TGTGCCAGCAGTAGCCGGGGGATTATCACTGAAGCTTTCTTT
TRBV7-9	TRBJ1-2	NA	NA	CASSSARADLYGYTF	TGTGCCAGCAGCTCGGCGAGGGCAGATCTCTATGGCTACACCTTC
TRBV19	TRBJ1-6	TRBD1	NA	CASSMRDRNSPLHF	TGTGCCAGTAGTATGAGGGACAGGAATTCACCCCTCCACTTT
TRBV6-1	TRBJ1-2	TRBD1	NA	CASSGGTGSYGYTF	TGTGCCAGCAGTGGGGGGACAGGGAGCTATGGCTACACCTTC
TRBV18	TRBJ1-1	NA	NA	CASSPILRGMMNTEAFF	TGTGCCAGCTCACCTATTCTTAGGGGCATGATGAACACTGAAGCTTTCTTT
TRBV6-2/TRBV6-3	TRBJ1-5	NA	NA	CASSYSQINNQPQHF	TGTGCCAGCAGTTACTCCCAGATAAACAATCAGCCCCAGCATTTT
TRBV12-3/TRBV12-4	TRBJ1-2	NA	NA	CASSRVNYGYTF	TGTGCCAGCAGTCGGGTTAACTATGGCTACACCTTC
TRBV18	TRBJ1-1	NA	NA	CASTNPPNTEAFF	TGTGCCAGTACAAACCCGCCGAACACTGAAGCTTTCTTT
TRBV9	TRBJ2-2	NA	NA	CASSVASGNTGELFF	TGTGCCAGCAGCGTAGCTTCAGGCAACACCGGGGAGCTGTTTTTT
TRBV3-1/TRBV3-2	TRBJ1-2	TRBD1	NA	CASSLTGGAGRRYGYTF	TGTGCCAGCAGTCTTACAGGGGGCGCAGGGCGCCGGTATGGCTACACCTTC
TRBV5-6	TRBJ2-1	NA	NA	CASSPGLASEQFF	TGTGCCAGCAGCCCGGGCCTAGCGTCGGAGCAGTTCTTC
TRBV7-2	TRBJ2-4	TRBD1	NA	CASSFGNRGDIQYF	TGTGCCAGCAGCTTCGGGAACAGGGGGGACATTCAGTACTTC
TRBV3-1/TRBV3-2	TRBJ1-1	NA	NA	CASSRSGGRTTEAFF	TGTGCCAGCAGCCGCAGCGGAGGGCGGACAACTGAAGCTTTCTTT
TRBV9	TRBJ1-2	NA	NA	CASSATEDHYGYTF	TGTGCCAGCAGCGCGACGGAGGATCACTATGGCTACACCTTC
TRBV6-6	TRBJ2-7	TRBD1	few	CASSLRQGAREQYF	TGTGCCAGCAGTCTCCGACAGGGGGCGCGCGAGCAGTACTTC
TRBV29-1	TRBJ2-3	NA	NA	CSVDSGVDTQYF	TGCAGCGTTGATAGTGGTGTCGATACGCAGTATTTT
TRBV19	TRBJ1-3	NA	NA	CASTQWGHPFSGNTIYF	TGTGCCAGTACTCAGTGGGGACACCCATTCTCTGGAAACACCATATATTTT
TRBV4-1	TRBJ1-1	NA	NA	CASSQDPAGADTEAFF	TGCGCCAGCAGCCAAGATCCTGCGGGCGCCGACACTGAAGCTTTCTTT
TRBV10-3	TRBJ2-1	NA	NA	CAITQGLGVNNEQFF	TGTGCCATCACCCAGGGGCTCGGGGTGAACAATGAGCAGTTCTTC
TRBV5-6	TRBJ2-7	NA	NA	CASSLAALTTYEQYF	TGTGCCAGCAGCTTGGCGGCTCTGACTACCTACGAGCAGTACTTC
TRBV6-5	TRBJ2-2	TRBD2	NA	CAVKGGANTGELFF	TGTGCAGTCAAGGGAGGGGCGAACACCGGGGAGCTGTTTTTT
TRBV3-1/TRBV3-2	TRBJ1-5	NA	NA	CASSQDGGAGQPQHF	TGTGCCAGCAGCCAAGATGGAGGGGCTGGTCAGCCCCAGCATTTT
TRBV11-2	TRBJ1-6	TRBD1	medium-sized	CASSWTGGNSPLHF	TGTGCCAGCAGCTGGACAGGGGGTAATTCACCCCTCCACTTT
TRBV18	TRBJ1-1	NA	NA	CASSPAGRGTEAFF	TGTGCCAGCTCACCTGCAGGGCGGGGCACTGAAGCTTTCTTT
TRBV30	TRBJ2-1	TRBD2	NA	CAWSVSPSGALEQFF	TGTGCCTGGAGTGTAAGCCCTAGCGGGGCACTCGAGCAGTTCTTC
TRBV6-1	TRBJ2-7	TRBD2	NA	CASSEASGGALDEQYF	TGTGCCAGCAGTGAAGCTAGCGGGGGGGCTCTAGACGAGCAGTACTTC
TRBV19	TRBJ1-1	NA	NA	CASSTPGGGLNTEAFF	TGTGCCAGTAGTACTCCCGGTGGAGGCCTGAACACTGAAGCTTTCTTT
TRBV27	TRBJ1-2	NA	NA	CASSFPGNYGYTF	TGTGCCAGCAGTTTTCCAGGGAACTATGGCTACACCTTC
TRBV21-1	TRBJ2-4	NA	once	CASSEAWTGLPLTKNIQYF	TGTGCCAGCAGCGAAGCTTGGACAGGGCTCCCCTTAACCAAAAACATTCAGTACTTC
TRBV5-6	TRBJ2-5	TRBD1	NA	CASSRGQGQETQYF	TGTGCCAGCAGCCGGGGACAGGGCCAAGAGACCCAGTACTTC
TRBV10-1	TRBJ1-1	NA	NA	CASSEAGGVGTEAFF	TGCGCCAGCAGCGAGGCAGGCGGGGTCGGCACTGAAGCTTTCTTT
TRBV11-1	TRBJ1-1	TRBD1	few	CASSPSRTGTEAFF	TGTGCCAGCAGCCCAAGCCGGACAGGGACTGAAGCTTTCTTT
TRBV18	TRBJ1-2	TRBD1	NA	CASSPPSSQGAQGYTF	TGTGCCAGCTCACCACCGAGTTCACAGGGGGCTCAAGGCTACACCTTC
TRBV7-9	TRBJ2-7	TRBD1	many	CASSSSDRGQWNEQYF	TGTGCCAGCAGCTCATCCGACAGGGGGCAATGGAACGAGCAGTACTTC
TRBV10-3	TRBJ2-6	TRBD1	NA	CATSGTGGGGANVLTF	TGTGCCACCTCCGGGACAGGGGGTGGTGGGGCCAACGTCCTGACTTTC